The 27 T cell receptor beta chains below all came from one sample that was sequenced in a study of T cell responses to AZD1222 COVID-19 vaccine. Assay: immunoSEQ multiplex PCR; the TCRdb copy retains only in-frame clones and omits some. The repertoire consists of about 110,000 clones, with around 90% occurring once and the leading ten covering approximately 5%. The source was peripheral blood, collected on day 0 of AZD1222 vaccination. These receptors were collected from an adult in good health.

The gene calls are TRBV4-1 and TRBJ2-7; the match to TRBD2 covers 12 bases. Losses at the gene ends were 2 bases for V and 4 bases for J; bases not matched to a gene: 12. Germline V gene lookup returns CDR1 MGHRA and CDR2 YSYEKL. The CDR3 has 18 residues. CDR3 DNA sequence: TGCGCCAGCAGCCAACCAGAACGGACTAGCGGGGCCCTGTACGAGCAGTACTTC. Translation gives CASSQPERTSGALYEQYF.

The chain couples TRBV10-2 to TRBJ1-2; 8 positions agree with TRBD1. V gave up 6 bases and J gave up 8 bases; unmatched junction bases: 5. Germline V gene sequence: CDR1 WSHSY, CDR2 SAAADI. This CDR3 is 12 amino acids long. The CDR3 is CASRQGVEGYTF. In DNA form, the CDR3 reads TGCGCCAGCAGACAGGGGGTTGAAGGCTACACCTTC.

This chain joins TRBV10-2 and TRBJ1-2; 9 bases are a match to TRBD1. Germline V gene lookup returns CDR1 WSHSY and CDR2 SAAADI. The CDR3 length is 14 residues. With V trimmed by 0 bases and J by 5 bases, 1 base remained unmatched. The CDR3 spells CASSESGTGYGYTF. CDR3 DNA sequence: TGCGCCAGCAGTGAGTCGGGGACAGGGTATGGCTACACCTTC.

This sequence joins TRBV10-1 and TRBJ1-2, with D perhaps matching TRBD1 (5 bases). V was clipped by 4 bases and J by 2 bases, with 8 bases between them. Germline V lookup: CDR1 WNHNN, CDR2 SYGVQD (reference sequence). The CDR3 sequence is 13 residues long. Here the CDR3 DNA reads TGCGCCAGCAGTGCGCAGGGAAACTATGGCTACACCTTC. Translated, it gives CASSAQGNYGYTF.

This clone came up once. The V call is TRBV24-1, the J call TRBJ1-1; the D is unclear. Trimming left V 7 bases short and J 0 bases short, with 8 bases between. The CDR3 totals 13 residues. Germline CDR1 is KGHDR and CDR2 is SFDVKD. CDR3 residues: CATRDGLNTEAFF. CDR3 DNA sequence: TGTGCCACCAGGGACGGATTGAACACTGAAGCTTTCTTT.

This rearrangement joins TRBV10-3 to TRBJ2-2, with a possible D match to TRBD2 (5 bases). Trimming removed 10 bases at V and 6 bases at J, with 15 bases between. This CDR3 region has 13 residues. Germline V gene sequence: CDR1 ENHRY, CDR2 SYGVKD. The CDR3 bases are TGTGCCACCTGGTTGGCGGGCGCCGGGGAGCTGTTTTTT. Amino acids: CATWLAGAGELFF.

The rearrangement joins TRBV6-5 to TRBJ1-2; D perhaps matches TRBD1 (6 bases). Trimming took 2 bases from V and 8 from J, leaving 12 bases between them. Germline CDR1 and CDR2: MNHEY and SVGAGI. CDR3 length: 13 residues. The DNA for the CDR3 is TGTGCCAGCAGTTACCCCCAGGGGAGAGGCTACACCTTC. Its translation is CASSYPQGRGYTF.

This clone was detected once. J is TRBJ1-1 and V is TRBV5-1; TRBD1 matches at 9 bases. Germline CDR1 and CDR2: SGHRS and YFSETQ. CDR3 length: 16 amino acids. The trim removed 4 bases at V and 0 bases at J, leaving 7 bases unmatched. CDR3 residues: CASSPGQGKLNTEAFF. Written as DNA, the CDR3 is TGCGCCAGCAGCCCCGGACAGGGGAAATTGAACACTGAAGCTTTCTTT.

The chain combines TRBV12-3 or TRBV12-4 with TRBJ2-1; perhaps TRBD2 as D (6 bases). The CDR3 has 12 residues. Deletions cut 6 bases from V and 8 bases from J, with 11 bases between. CDR3 nucleotides: TGTGCCAGCAGCGGGACTCCGTATGAGCAGTTCTTC. Its protein product is CASSGTPYEQFF.

The gene calls are TRBV28 and TRBJ2-1; 13 bases align to TRBD2. Germline V CDR1 and CDR2: MDHEN, SYDVKM. The CDR3 loop spans 16 amino acids. With 4 bases clipped from V and 7 bases from J, the junction kept 7 bases outside the gene matches. The DNA of the CDR3 is TGTGCCAGCAGTTCCCCGGGACTAGCGGGAAGGAATGAGCAGTTCTTC. Translating gives CASSSPGLAGRNEQFF.

J is TRBJ2-5 and V is TRBV18; 10 bases are a match to TRBD1. The CDR3 is made up of 17 amino acids. J lost 3 bases, V lost 2 bases, and 9 bases had no gene match. The germline V gene has CDR1 KGHSH and CDR2 LQKENI. DNA of the CDR3: TGTGCCAGCTCACCAGCGTCGGGACAGGGGAGAAAAGAGACCCAGTACTTC. This translates into CASSPASGQGRKETQYF.

The chain uses TRBV27 and TRBJ2-1; D gene uncertain. V was cut by 3 bases and J by 1 base, with 16 bases left in between. The CDR3 loop spans 17 amino acids. Germline V gene lookup returns CDR1 MNHEY and CDR2 SMNVEV (reference sequence). The CDR3 coding sequence is TGTGCCAGCAGTTTCGTCCCTAGAGCTACTTCCTACAATGAGCAGTTCTTC. Encoded protein: CASSFVPRATSYNEQFF.

DNA of the CDR3: TGTGCCAGCAGCCAAGAAGAAGAATGGGAGACCCAGTACTTC. The encoded protein is CASSQEEEWETQYF. The genes are TRBV14 and TRBJ2-5; unclear D gene. V lost 0 bases to trimming and J lost 5 bases, with 10 bases between them. The length of the CDR3 is 14 residues. The germline CDR1 and CDR2 sequences are SGHDN and FVKESK.

The V call is TRBV30, the J call TRBJ1-5; D possibly corresponds to TRBD1 (5 bases). The V gene lost 1 base and the J gene lost 11 bases, with 9 bases spanning the gap. This CDR3 has 11 residues. In germline, CDR1 is GTSNPN, CDR2 SVGIG (reference sequence). The CDR3 DNA follows: TGTGCCTGGAGTGGGGAAGGGGCCCAGCATTTT. It specifies CAWSGEGAQHF. The variable domain in full, with the rest retrieved from reference TRBV30 and TRBJ1-5, is SQTIHQWPATLVQPVGSPLSLECTVEGTSNPNLYWYRQAAGRGLQLLFYSVGIGQISSEVPQNLSASRPQDRQFILSSKKLLLSDSGFYLCAWSGEGAQHFGDGTRLSIL.

The chain recombines TRBV4-3 with TRBJ1-4; D unresolved. Germline CDR1 reads LGHNA; CDR2 reads YSLEER. V lost 4 bases and J lost 0, with 9 bases in between. The length of the CDR3 is 15 residues. CDR3 residues: CASSPGQSTNEKLFF. CDR3 DNA: TGCGCCAGCAGCCCAGGCCAGTCAACTAATGAAAAACTGTTTTTT.

This clone turned up a few times. This chain joins TRBV9 and TRBJ2-1; D unresolved. This CDR3 comprises 15 residues. CDR1 is SGDLS, CDR2 YYNGEE, per germline. The ends were cut back, 4 bases at V and 0 bases at J, with 11 bases in the middle. DNA of the CDR3: TGTGCCAGCAGCCCCCAGAGTGGCTCCTACAATGAGCAGTTCTTC. Protein sequence: CASSPQSGSYNEQFF.

This clone was seen only once. This chain uses TRBV19 with TRBJ1-6, with a tentative D call TRBD1 (5 bases). Looked up from germline, CDR1 is LNHDA and CDR2 is SQIVND (reference sequence). V lost 5 bases to trimming and J lost 6 bases, with 11 bases between them. The CDR3 extends over 14 amino acids. The CDR3 nucleotides read TGTGCCAGTAGTCCAGGGATCCTTAATTCACCCCTCCACTTT. Residues: CASSPGILNSPLHF. The full variable domain, with the rest looked up from reference TRBV19 and TRBJ1-6, is DGGITQSPKYLFRKEGQNVTLSCEQNLNHDAMYWYRQDPGQGLRLIYYSQIVNDFQKGDIAEGYSVSREKKESFPLTVTSAQKNPTAFYLCASSPGILNSPLHFGNGTRLTVT.

The rearrangement joins TRBV5-4 to TRBJ2-2; 9 bases match TRBD2. V lost 1 base to trimming and J lost 4 bases; unmatched junction nucleotides: 11. CDR3 size: 18 residues. The germline gives CDR1 SGHNT, CDR2 YYREEE (reference sequence). The CDR3 DNA sequence: TGTGCCAGCAGCTTGTATGGTCGCGGGAGGGCCTCCACCGGGGAGCTGTTTTTT. Translating gives CASSLYGRGRASTGELFF.

This clone was seen once. The J gene is TRBJ1-2, the V gene TRBV3-1 (or the pseudogene TRBV3-2), with D tentatively TRBD1 (5 bases). V lost 5 bases to trimming and J lost 4 bases, with 17 bases between them. The CDR3 is 15 amino acids. Germline assignment: CDR1 LGHDT and CDR2 YNNKEL (reference sequence). In nucleotides, the CDR3 is TGTGCCAGCAGCGGTCAAGGGGAGGGATCCTATGGCTACACCTTC. It codes for CASSGQGEGSYGYTF.

A remark on this clone: Other DNA sequences from this sample encode an identical CDR3 as well. This chain uses TRBV10-2 with TRBJ2-2, with 7 bases lining up with TRBD2. Germline-derived CDR1 and CDR2 are WSHSY and SAAADI. The CDR3 runs 15 residues. The ends lost 5 bases at V and 6 bases at J; junction bases unmatched: 9. CDR3 coding DNA: TGCGCCAGCAGTCCCTTGAGCGGGATTGCCGGGGAGCTGTTTTTT. It yields the protein CASSPLSGIAGELFF.

The V and J genes are TRBV5-5 and TRBJ1-1, with no clear D. The length of the CDR3 is 14 residues. Germline loops: CDR1 SGHKS, CDR2 YYEKEE (reference sequence). V was trimmed by 3 bases and J by 3 bases, leaving 12 bases between them. CDR3 residues: CASSSRLGDTEAFF. In DNA form, the CDR3 reads TGTGCCAGCAGCTCCCGCCTGGGTGACACTGAAGCTTTCTTT.

J is TRBJ1-4 and V is TRBV18, with D maybe TRBD1 (6 bases). The CDR3 runs 15 residues. The germline V gene has CDR1 KGHSH and CDR2 LQKENI. Deletions cut 4 bases from V and 1 base from J, with 10 bases between. As DNA, the CDR3 is TGTGCCAGCTCACGACAGGAGGGAACTAATGAAAAACTGTTTTTT. It codes for CASSRQEGTNEKLFF.

The J gene is TRBJ2-1, the V gene TRBV3-1 (or the pseudogene TRBV3-2); 7 positions agree with TRBD2. This CDR3 spans 16 amino acids. V was pared by 5 bases and J by 0 bases, with 7 bases of the junction left unmatched. The germline CDR1 and CDR2 sequences are LGHDT and YNNKEL (reference sequence). In DNA form, the CDR3 reads TGTGCCAGCAGCACCCGCTGGACTAGCTCCTACAATGAGCAGTTCTTC. Translation gives CASSTRWTSSYNEQFF.

V is TRBV11-1 and J is TRBJ2-2; the match to TRBD2 covers 7 bases. The CDR3 sequence is 13 residues long. Germline V CDR1 and CDR2: SGHAT, FQDESV (reference sequence). The J segment lost 5 bases and the V segment lost 3 bases, leaving 0 bases of the junction unmatched. CDR3 DNA sequence: TGTGCCAGCAGCTTGGGGGGGACCGGGGAGCTGTTTTTT. As protein: CASSLGGTGELFF. The full variable domain, in which reference TRBV11-1 and TRBJ2-2 provide the parts outside the CDR3, is EAEVAQSPRYKITEKSQAVAFWCDPISGHATLYWYRQILGQGPELLVQFQDESVVDDSQLPKDRFSAERLKGVDSTLKIQPAELGDSAMYLCASSLGGTGELFFGEGSRLTVL.

This chain connects TRBV5-1 to TRBJ2-3; 7 bases fit TRBD1. Germline V gene data show CDR1 as SGHRS and CDR2 as YFSETQ. The CDR3 spans 15 residues. Losses at the gene ends were 4 bases for V and 4 bases for J; bases not matched to a gene: 9. CDR3 coding DNA: TGCGCCAGCAGCCCCGGGACAGATTCGGCAGATACGCAGTATTTT. Translation gives CASSPGTDSADTQYF.

The V and J genes are TRBV27 and TRBJ2-2; D not resolved. CDR1 MNHEY and CDR2 SMNVEV come from the germline V gene (reference sequence). CDR3 size: 12 residues. Between the trimmed V and J ends, which lost 6 bases and 4 bases, there was a span of 6 bases. The CDR3 DNA is TGTGCCAGCAGATTTCTCACCGGGGAGCTGTTTTTT. Translated: CASRFLTGELFF.

CDR3 loop: CASSRVPGQGAGELFF. For the CDR3, the DNA is TGTGCCAGCAGCCGGGTCCCGGGACAGGGGGCCGGGGAGCTGTTTTTT. V and J are TRBV4-2 and TRBJ2-2; 11 bases fit TRBD1. The length of the CDR3 is 16 residues. Germline trimming cut 4 bases from V and 6 bases from J; bases unmatched to any gene: 7. CDR1 and CDR2 (germline): LGHNA, YNFKEQ.